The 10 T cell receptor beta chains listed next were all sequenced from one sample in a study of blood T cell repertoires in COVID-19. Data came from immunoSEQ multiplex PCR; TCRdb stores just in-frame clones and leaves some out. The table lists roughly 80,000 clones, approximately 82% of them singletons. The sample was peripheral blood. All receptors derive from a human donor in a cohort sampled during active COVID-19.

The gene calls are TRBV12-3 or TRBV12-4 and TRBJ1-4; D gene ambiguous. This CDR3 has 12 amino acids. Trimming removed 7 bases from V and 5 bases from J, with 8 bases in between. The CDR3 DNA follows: TGTGCCAGCAAACTGATAAATGAAAAACTGTTTTTT. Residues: CASKLINEKLFF.

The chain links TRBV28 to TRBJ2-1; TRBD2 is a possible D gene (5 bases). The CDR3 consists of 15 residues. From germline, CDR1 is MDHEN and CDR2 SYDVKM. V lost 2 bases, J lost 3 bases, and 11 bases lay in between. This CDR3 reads CASSLLAVFYNEQFF. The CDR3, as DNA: TGTGCCAGCAGTTTACTAGCTGTTTTCTACAATGAGCAGTTCTTC.

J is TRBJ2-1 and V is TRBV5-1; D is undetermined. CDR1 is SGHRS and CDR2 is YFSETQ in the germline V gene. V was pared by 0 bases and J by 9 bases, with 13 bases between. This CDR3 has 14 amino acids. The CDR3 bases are TGCGCCAGCAGCTTGGCCTTAGCCTCCGGTGAGCAGTTCTTC. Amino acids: CASSLALASGEQFF.

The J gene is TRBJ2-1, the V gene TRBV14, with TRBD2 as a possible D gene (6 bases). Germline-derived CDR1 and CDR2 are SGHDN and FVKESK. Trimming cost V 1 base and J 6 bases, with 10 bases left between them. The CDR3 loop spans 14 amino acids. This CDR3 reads CASSQGRASNEQFF. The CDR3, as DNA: TGTGCCAGCAGCCAAGGGAGGGCCTCCAATGAGCAGTTCTTC.

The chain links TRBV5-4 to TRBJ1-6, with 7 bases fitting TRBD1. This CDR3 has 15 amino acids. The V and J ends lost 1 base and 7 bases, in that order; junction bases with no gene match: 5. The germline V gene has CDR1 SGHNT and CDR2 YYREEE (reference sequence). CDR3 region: CASSLRGGQNSPLHF. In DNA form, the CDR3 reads TGTGCCAGCAGCTTGCGAGGGGGCCAAAATTCACCCCTCCACTTT.

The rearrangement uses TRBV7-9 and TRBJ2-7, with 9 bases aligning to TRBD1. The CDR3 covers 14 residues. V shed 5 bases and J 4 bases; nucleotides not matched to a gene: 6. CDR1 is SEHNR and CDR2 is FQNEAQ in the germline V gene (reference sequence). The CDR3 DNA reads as TGTGCCAGCAGCGACATACAGGGGGCTTACGAGCAGTACTTC. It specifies CASSDIQGAYEQYF.

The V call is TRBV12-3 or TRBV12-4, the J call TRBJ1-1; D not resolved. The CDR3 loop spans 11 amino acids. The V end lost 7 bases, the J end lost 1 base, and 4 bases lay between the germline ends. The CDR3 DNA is TGTGCCAGCAAACAGAACACTGAAGCTTTCTTT. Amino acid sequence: CASKQNTEAFF.

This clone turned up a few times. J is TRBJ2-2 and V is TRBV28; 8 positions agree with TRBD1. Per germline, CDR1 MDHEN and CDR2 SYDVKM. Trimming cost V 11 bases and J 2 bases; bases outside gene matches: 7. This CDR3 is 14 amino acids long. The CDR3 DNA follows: TGTGCCTCCACAGGGGGACCCAACACCGGGGAGCTGTTTTTT. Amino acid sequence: CASTGGPNTGELFF. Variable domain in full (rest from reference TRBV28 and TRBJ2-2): DVKVTQSSRYLVKRTGEKVFLECVQDMDHENMFWYRQDPGLGLRLIYFSYDVKMKEKGDIPEGYSVSREKKERFSLILESASTNQTSMYLCASTGGPNTGELFFGEGSRLTVL.

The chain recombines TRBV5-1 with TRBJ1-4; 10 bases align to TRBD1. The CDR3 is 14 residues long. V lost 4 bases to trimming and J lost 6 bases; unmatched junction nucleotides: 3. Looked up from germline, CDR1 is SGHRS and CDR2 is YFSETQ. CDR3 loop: CASSTTGGYEKLFF. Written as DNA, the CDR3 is TGCGCCAGCAGCACGACAGGGGGCTATGAAAAACTGTTTTTT. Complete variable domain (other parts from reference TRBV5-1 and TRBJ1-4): KAGVTQTPRYLIKTRGQQVTLSCSPISGHRSVSWYQQTPGQGLQFLFEYFSETQRNKGNFPGRFSGRQFSNSRSEMNVSTLELGDSALYLCASSTTGGYEKLFFGSGTQLSVL.

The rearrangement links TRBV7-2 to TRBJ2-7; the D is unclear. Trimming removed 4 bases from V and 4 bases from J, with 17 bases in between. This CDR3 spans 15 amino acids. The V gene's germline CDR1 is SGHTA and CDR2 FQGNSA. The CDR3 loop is CASSSTTTSLYEQYF. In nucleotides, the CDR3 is TGTGCCAGCAGCTCAACTACCACCAGTCTTTACGAGCAGTACTTC.